The clone carrying this T cell receptor beta chain occurred a few times. The data are from a study of blood T cells in healthy people across ages. A second PCR of roughly 7 to 11 cycles used a sample-barcoded 5' primer and a J-beta primer mix. Tags on each cDNA molecule came from a template-switch adaptor with 12 random nucleotides. Every sample returned 3 million or more CDR3-containing paired-end reads. In TCRdb, the 5' RACE reads were re-called with MiXCR into one record per CDR3 protein. Counted here are about 1.1 million distinct CDR3 sequences, 35% to 40% occurring once; the ten biggest clones make up around 14%. No fewer than 5.5 micrograms of total RNA were isolated from every sample. Germline assignment: CDR1 SQVTM and CDR2 ANQGSEA. Trimming pared 5 bases from V and 0 bases from J, leaving 14 bases between. The CDR3 totals 14 residues.

The sequenced sample consisted of blood. The chain employs TRBV29-1 and TRBJ2-7; D possibly corresponds to TRBD2 (7 bases). This receptor was taken from a man in his late teens or twenties in good health. CDR3 region: CSVKGGKSSYEQYF. CDR3 nucleotides: TGCAGCGTTAAGGGGGGGAAAAGCTCCTACGAGCAGTACTTC.